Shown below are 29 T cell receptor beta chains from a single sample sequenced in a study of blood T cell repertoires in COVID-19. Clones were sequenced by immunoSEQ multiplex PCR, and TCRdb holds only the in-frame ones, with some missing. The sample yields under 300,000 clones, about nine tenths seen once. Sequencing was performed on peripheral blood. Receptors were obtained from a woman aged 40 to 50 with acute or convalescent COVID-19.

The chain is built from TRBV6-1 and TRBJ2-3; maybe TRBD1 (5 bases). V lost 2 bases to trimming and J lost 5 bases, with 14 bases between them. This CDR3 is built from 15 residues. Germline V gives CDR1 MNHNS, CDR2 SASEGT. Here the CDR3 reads CASSEQAGRGDTQYF. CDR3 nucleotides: TGTGCCAGCAGTGAACAGGCAGGTAGGGGAGATACGCAGTATTTT.

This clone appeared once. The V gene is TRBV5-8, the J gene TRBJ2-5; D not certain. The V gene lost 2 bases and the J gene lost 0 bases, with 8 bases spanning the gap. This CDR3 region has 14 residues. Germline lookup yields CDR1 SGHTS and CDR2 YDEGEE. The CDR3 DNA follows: TGTGCCAGCAGCTTCCGGGTCCACCAAGAGACCCAGTACTTC. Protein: CASSFRVHQETQYF.

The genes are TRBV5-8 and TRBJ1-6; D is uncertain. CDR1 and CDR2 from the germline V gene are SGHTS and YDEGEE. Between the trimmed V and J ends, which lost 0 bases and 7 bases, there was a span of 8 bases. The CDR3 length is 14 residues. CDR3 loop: CASSLDGGNSPLHF. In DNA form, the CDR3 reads TGTGCCAGCAGCTTGGACGGAGGGAATTCACCCCTCCACTTT. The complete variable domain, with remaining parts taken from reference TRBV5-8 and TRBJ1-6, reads EAGVTQSPTHLIKTRGQQATLRCSPISGHTSVYWYQQALGLGLQFLLWYDEGEERNRGNFPPRFSGRQFPNYSSELNVNALELEDSALYLCASSLDGGNSPLHFGNGTRLTVT.

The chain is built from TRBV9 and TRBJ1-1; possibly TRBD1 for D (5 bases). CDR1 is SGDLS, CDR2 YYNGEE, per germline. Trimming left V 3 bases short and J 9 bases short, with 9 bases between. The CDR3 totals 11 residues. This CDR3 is CASSGSGQAFF. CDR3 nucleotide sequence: TGTGCCAGCAGCGGTTCAGGGCAAGCTTTCTTT.

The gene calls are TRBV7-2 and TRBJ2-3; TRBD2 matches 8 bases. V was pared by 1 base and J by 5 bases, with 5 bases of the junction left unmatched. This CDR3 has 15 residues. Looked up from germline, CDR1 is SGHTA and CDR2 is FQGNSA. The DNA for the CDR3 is TGTGCCAGCAGCTTAGAACGGGGGGGGTTAGATACGCAGTATTTT. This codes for CASSLERGGLDTQYF.

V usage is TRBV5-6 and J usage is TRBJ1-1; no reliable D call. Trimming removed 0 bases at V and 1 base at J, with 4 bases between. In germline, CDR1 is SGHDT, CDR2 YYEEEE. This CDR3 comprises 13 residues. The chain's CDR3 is CASSLDTNTEAFF. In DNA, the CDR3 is TGTGCCAGCAGCTTGGACACGAACACTGAAGCTTTCTTT.

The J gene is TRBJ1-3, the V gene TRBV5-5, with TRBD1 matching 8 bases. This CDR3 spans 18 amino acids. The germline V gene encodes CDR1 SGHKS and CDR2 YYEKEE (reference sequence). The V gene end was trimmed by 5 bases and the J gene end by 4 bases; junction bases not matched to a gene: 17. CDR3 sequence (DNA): TGTGCCAGCAGTTCAGAGAGGACAGGGTGGGGGAGAGGAAACACCATATATTTT. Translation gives CASSSERTGWGRGNTIYF.

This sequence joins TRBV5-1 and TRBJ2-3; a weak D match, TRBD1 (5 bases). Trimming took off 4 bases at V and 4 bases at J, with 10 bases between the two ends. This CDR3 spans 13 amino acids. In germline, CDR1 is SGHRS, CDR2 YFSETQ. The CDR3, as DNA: TGCGCCAGCAGCCACCCAGGGTCAGATACGCAGTATTTT. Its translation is CASSHPGSDTQYF.

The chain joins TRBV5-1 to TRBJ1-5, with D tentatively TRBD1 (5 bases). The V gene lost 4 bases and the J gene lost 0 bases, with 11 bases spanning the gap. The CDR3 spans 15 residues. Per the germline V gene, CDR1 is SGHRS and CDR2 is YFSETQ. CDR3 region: CASSPVGDSNQPQHF. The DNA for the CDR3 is TGCGCCAGCAGCCCGGTAGGGGATAGCAATCAGCCCCAGCATTTT.

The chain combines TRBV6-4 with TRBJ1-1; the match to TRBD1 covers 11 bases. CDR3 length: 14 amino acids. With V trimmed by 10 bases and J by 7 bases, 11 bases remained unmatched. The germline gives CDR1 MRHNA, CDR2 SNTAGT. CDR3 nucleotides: TGTGCCACCCGCGAAGGACAGGGGGCCGGTGAAGCTTTCTTT. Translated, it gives CATREGQGAGEAFF.

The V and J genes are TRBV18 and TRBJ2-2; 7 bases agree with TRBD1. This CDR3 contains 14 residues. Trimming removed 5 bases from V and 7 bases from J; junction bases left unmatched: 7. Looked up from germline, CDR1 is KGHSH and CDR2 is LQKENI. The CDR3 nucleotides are TGTGCCAGCTCAGCCTTACAGGGGATCGGGGAGCTGTTTTTT. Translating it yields CASSALQGIGELFF.

In DNA, the CDR3 is TGTGCCAGCAGTTTAGCCCATGGGACAGGGGGTAGGGATGGCTACACCTTC. It encodes CASSLAHGTGGRDGYTF. The gene calls are TRBV27 and TRBJ1-2; 11 bases fit TRBD1. V lost 2 bases to trimming and J lost 6 bases; unmatched junction nucleotides: 11. This CDR3 region has 17 residues. CDR1 is MNHEY and CDR2 is SMNVEV in the germline V gene (reference sequence).

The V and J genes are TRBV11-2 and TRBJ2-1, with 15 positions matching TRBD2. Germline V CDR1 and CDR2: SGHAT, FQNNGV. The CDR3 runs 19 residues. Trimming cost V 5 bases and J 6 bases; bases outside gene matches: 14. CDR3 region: CASSRDSWTSGGAVNEQFF. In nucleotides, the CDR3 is TGTGCCAGCAGCCGGGACAGCTGGACTAGCGGGGGGGCTGTCAATGAGCAGTTCTTC.

The CDR3 DNA reads as TGTGCCAGCAGCTTGGGCCGGGGCACTGAAGCTTTCTTT. Encoded protein: CASSLGRGTEAFF. The rearrangement joins TRBV5-6 to TRBJ1-1; D gene ambiguous. Germline lookup yields CDR1 SGHDT and CDR2 YYEEEE. The CDR3 consists of 13 residues. Between the trimmed V and J ends, which lost 0 bases and 4 bases, there was a span of 7 bases.

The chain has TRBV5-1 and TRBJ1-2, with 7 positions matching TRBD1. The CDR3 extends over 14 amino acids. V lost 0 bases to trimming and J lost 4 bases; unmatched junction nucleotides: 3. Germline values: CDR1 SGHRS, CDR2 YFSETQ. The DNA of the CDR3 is TGCGCCAGCAGCTTGGGGACAGGCTTCTATGGCTACACCTTC. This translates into CASSLGTGFYGYTF.

The CDR3 loop is CASSLGIAGGYNEQFF. CDR3 sequence (DNA): TGTGCCAGCAGCTTAGGAATAGCGGGGGGCTATAATGAGCAGTTCTTC. The V gene is TRBV11-3, the J gene TRBJ2-1; TRBD2 matches 10 bases. The CDR3 has 16 amino acids. Germline trimming cut 1 base from V and 7 bases from J; bases unmatched to any gene: 7. Germline CDR1 is SGHNT and CDR2 is YENEEA.

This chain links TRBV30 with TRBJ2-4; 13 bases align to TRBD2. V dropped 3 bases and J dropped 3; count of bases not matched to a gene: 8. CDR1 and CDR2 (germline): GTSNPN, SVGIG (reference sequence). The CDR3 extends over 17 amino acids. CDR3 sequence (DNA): TGTGCCTGGAGACCTCCCGGACTAGCGGGGGTCAAAAACATTCAGTACTTC. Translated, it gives CAWRPPGLAGVKNIQYF.

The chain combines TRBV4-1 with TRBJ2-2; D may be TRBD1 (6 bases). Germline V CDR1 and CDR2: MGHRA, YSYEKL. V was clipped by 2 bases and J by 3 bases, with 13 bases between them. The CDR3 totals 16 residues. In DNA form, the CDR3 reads TGCGCCAGCAGCCAAACACCGGGACACTACACCGGGGAGCTGTTTTTT. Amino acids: CASSQTPGHYTGELFF.

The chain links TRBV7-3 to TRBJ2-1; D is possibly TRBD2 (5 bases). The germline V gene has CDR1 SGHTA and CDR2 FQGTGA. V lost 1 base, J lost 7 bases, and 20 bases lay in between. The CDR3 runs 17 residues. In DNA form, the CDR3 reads TGTGCCAGCAGCTTAAGAGGGTCGGTGGGCAGCAAGAATGAGCAGTTCTTC. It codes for CASSLRGSVGSKNEQFF.

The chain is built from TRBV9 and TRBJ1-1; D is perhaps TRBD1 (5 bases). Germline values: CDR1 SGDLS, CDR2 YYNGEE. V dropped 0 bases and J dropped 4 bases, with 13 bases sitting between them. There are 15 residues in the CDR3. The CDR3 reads CASSVGHRSGTEAFF. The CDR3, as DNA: TGTGCCAGCAGCGTAGGTCACAGGAGTGGCACTGAAGCTTTCTTT.

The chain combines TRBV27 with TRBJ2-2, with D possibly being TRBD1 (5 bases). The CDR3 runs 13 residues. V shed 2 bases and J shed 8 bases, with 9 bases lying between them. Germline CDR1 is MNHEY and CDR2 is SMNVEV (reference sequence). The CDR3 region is CASSLIRDGELFF. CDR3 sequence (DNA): TGTGCCAGCAGTTTAATCAGGGATGGGGAGCTGTTTTTT.

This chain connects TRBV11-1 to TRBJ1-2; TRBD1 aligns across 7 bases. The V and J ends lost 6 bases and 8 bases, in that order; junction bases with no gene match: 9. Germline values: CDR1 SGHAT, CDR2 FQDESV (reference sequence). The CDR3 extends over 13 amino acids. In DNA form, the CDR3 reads TGTGCCAGCAGTCCCGGGAGGGGGCACGGCTACACCTTC. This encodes CASSPGRGHGYTF.

The CDR3 loop reads CASSLSLTEQTNTEAFF. The CDR3 DNA reads as TGTGCCAGCAGTTTATCTCTGACAGAACAGACGAACACTGAAGCTTTCTTT. This chain uses TRBV28 with TRBJ1-1; D possibly corresponds to TRBD1 (5 bases). The CDR3 is 17 amino acids. Trimming shortened V by 1 base and J by 1 base, and 16 bases separated the two germline ends. Germline values: CDR1 MDHEN, CDR2 SYDVKM.

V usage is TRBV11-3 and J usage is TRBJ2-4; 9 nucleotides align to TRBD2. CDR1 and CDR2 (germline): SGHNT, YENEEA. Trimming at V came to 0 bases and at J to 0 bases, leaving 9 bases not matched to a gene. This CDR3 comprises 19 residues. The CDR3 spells CASSLDERAGGLAKNIQYF. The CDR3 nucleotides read TGTGCCAGCAGCTTAGATGAGAGAGCGGGAGGATTAGCCAAAAACATTCAGTACTTC.

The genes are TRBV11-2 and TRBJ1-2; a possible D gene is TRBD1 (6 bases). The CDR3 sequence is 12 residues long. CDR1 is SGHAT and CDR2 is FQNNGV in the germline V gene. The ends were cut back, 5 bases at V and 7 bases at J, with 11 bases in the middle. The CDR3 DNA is TGTGCCAGCAGCACACAGGGATCTGGCTACACCTTC. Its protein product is CASSTQGSGYTF.

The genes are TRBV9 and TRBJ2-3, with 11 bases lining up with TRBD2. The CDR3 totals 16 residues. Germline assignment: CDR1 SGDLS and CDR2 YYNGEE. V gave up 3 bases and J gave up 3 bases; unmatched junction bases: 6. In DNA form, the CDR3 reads TGTGCCAGCAGCGCCCTACTAGCGGGGGTAACAGATACGCAGTATTTT. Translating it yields CASSALLAGVTDTQYF.

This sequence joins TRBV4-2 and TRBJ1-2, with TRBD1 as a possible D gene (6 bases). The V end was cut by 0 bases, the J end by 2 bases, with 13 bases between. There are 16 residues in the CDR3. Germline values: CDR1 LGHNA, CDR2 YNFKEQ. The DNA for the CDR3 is TGTGCCAGCAGCCAAGACATCCGGACAGAAAACTATGGCTACACCTTC. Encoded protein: CASSQDIRTENYGYTF.

In DNA, the CDR3 is TGTGCCAGCAGCTTAAGGGAGGACTATGGCTACACCTTC. Translated: CASSLREDYGYTF. J is TRBJ1-2 and V is TRBV13; no firm D call. Germline V gene lookup returns CDR1 PRHDT and CDR2 FYEKMQ (reference sequence). V was cut by 2 bases and J by 3 bases, with 7 bases left in between. This CDR3 region has 13 residues.

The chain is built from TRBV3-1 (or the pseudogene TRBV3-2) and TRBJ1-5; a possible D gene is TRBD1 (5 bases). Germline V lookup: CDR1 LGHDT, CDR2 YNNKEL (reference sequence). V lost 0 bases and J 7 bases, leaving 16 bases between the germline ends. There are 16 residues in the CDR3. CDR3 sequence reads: CASSQEIGGARQPQHF. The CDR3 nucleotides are TGTGCCAGCAGCCAAGAAATAGGAGGGGCCAGGCAGCCCCAGCATTTT.